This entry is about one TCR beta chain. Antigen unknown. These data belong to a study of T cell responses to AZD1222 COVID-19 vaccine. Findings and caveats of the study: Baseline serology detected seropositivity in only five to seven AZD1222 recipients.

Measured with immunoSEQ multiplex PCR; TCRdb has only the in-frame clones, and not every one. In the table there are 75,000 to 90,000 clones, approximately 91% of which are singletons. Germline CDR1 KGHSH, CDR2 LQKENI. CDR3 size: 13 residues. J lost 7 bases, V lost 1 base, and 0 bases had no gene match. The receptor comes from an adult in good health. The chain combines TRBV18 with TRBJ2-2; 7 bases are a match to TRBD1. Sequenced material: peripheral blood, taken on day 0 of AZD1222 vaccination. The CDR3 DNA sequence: TGTGCCAGCTCACCACGGGACAGCGGGGAGCTGTTTTTT. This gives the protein CASSPRDSGELFF.